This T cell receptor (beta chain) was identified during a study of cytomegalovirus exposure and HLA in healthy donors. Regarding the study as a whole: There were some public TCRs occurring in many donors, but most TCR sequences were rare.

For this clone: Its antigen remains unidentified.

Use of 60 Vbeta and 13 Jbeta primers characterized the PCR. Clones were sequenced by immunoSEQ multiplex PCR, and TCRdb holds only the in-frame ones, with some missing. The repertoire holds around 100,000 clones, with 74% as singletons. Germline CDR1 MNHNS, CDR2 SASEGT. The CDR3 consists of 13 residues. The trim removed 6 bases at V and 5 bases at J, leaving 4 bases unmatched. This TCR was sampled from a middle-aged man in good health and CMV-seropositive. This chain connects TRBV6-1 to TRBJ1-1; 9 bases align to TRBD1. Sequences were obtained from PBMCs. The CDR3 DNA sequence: TGTGCCAGCAGCTGGGACAGGGATACTGAAGCTTTCTTT. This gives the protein CASSWDRDTEAFF.